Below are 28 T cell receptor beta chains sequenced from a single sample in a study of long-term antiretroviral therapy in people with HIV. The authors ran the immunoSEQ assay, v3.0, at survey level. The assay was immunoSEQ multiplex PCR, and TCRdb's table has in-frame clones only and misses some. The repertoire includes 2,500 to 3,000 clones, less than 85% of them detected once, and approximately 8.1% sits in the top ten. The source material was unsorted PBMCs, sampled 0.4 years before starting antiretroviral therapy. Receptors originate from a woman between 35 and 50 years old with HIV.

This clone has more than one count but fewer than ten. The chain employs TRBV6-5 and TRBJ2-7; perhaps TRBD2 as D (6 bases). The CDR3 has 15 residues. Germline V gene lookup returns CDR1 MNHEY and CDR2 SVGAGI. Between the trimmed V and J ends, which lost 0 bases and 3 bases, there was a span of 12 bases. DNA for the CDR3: TGTGCCAGCAGTTACTCCGGGACTTACCACTACGAGCAGTACTTC. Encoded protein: CASSYSGTYHYEQYF.

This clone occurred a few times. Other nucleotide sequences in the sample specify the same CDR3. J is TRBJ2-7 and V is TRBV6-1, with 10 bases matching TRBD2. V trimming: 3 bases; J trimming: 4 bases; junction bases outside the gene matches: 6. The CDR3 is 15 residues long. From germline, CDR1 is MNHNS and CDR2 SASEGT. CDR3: CASSERSGRSYEQYF. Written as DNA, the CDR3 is TGTGCCAGCAGTGAGCGTAGCGGGAGGTCATACGAGCAGTACTTC.

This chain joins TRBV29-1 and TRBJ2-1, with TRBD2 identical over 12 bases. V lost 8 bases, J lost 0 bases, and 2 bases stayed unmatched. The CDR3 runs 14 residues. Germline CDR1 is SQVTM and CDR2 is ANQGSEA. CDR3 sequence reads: CSQTSGSSYNEQFF. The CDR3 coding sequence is TGCAGCCAGACTAGCGGGAGCTCCTACAATGAGCAGTTCTTC.

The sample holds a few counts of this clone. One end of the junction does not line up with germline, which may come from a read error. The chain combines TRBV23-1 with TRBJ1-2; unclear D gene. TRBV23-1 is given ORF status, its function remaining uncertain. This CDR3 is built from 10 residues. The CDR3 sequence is CASSQCTIPF. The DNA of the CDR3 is TGCGCCAGCAGTCAATGCACTATTCCATTC.

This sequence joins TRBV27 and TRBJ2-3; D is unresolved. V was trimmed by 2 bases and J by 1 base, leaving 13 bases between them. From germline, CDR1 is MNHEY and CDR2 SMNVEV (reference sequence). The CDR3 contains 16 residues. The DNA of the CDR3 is TGTGCCAGCAGTTTACGAGAGAAACTTCGCACAGATACGCAGTATTTT. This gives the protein CASSLREKLRTDTQYF.

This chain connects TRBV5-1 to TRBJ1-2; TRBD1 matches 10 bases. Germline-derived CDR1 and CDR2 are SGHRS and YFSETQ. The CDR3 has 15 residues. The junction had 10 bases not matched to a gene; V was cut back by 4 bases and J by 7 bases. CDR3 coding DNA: TGCGCCAGCAGCCAAGCCGGGACAGGGGAGTCTGGCTACACCTTC. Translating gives CASSQAGTGESGYTF.

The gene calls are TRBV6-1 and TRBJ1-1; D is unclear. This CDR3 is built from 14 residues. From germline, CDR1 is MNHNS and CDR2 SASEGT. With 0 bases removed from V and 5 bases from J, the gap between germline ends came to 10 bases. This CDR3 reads CASSEAQFSTEAFF. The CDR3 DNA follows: TGTGCCAGCAGTGAAGCGCAATTCAGTACTGAAGCTTTCTTT.

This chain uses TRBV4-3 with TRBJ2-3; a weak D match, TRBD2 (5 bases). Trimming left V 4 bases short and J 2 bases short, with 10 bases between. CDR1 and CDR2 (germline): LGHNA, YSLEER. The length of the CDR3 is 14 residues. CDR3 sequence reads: CASSPSGYTDTQYF. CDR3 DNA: TGCGCCAGCAGCCCCAGCGGATACACAGATACGCAGTATTTT.

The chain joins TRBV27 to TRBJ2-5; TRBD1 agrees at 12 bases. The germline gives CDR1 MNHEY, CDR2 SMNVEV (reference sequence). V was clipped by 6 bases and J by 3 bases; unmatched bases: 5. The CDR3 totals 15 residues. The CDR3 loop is CASSPGQGAEETQYF. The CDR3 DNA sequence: TGTGCCAGCAGCCCGGGACAGGGGGCGGAAGAGACCCAGTACTTC.

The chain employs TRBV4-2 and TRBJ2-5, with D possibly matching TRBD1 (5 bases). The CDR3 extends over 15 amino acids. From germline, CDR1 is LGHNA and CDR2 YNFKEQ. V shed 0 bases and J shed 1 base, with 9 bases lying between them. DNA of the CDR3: TGTGCCAGCAGCCAAGAGGGGCACTCCCAAGAGACCCAGTACTTC. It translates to CASSQEGHSQETQYF.

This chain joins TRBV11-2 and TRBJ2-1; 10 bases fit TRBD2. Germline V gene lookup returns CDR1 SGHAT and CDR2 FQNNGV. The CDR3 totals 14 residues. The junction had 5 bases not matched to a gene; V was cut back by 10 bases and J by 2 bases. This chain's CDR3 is CATSGRGAYNEQFF. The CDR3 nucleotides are TGTGCCACAAGCGGGAGGGGTGCCTACAATGAGCAGTTCTTC.

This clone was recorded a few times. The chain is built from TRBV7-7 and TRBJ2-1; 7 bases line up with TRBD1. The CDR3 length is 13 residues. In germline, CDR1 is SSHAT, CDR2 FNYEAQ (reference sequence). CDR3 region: CASSQGSYNEQFF. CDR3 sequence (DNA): TGTGCTAGCTCACAGGGGTCCTACAATGAGCAGTTCTTC.

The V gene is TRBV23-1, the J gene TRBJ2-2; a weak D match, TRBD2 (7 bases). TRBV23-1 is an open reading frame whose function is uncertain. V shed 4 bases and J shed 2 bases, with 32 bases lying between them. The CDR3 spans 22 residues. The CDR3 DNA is TGCGCCAGCAGTCGAAACCTGGGAGGGGCTAGGGGGTATGGTGTAAACACCGGGGAGCTGTTTTTT. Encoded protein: CASSRNLGGARGYGVNTGELFF.

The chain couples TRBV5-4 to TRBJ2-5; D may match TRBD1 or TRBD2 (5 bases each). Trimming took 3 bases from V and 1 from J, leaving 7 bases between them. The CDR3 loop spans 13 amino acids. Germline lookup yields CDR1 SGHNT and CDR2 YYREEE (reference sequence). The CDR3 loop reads CASSSGAQETQYF. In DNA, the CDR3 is TGTGCCAGCAGCTCCGGGGCCCAAGAGACCCAGTACTTC.

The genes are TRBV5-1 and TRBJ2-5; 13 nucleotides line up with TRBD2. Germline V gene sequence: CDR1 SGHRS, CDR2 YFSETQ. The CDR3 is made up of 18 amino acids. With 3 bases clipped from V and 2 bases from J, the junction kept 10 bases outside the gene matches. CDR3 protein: CASSSGTSGAPAQETQYF. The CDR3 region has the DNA TGCGCCAGCAGCTCGGGGACTAGCGGGGCCCCCGCTCAAGAGACCCAGTACTTC. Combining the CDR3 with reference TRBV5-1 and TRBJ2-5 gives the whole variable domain KAGVTQTPRYLIKTRGQQVTLSCSPISGHRSVSWYQQTPGQGLQFLFEYFSETQRNKGNFPGRFSGRQFSNSRSEMNVSTLELGDSALYLCASSSGTSGAPAQETQYFGPGTRLLVL.

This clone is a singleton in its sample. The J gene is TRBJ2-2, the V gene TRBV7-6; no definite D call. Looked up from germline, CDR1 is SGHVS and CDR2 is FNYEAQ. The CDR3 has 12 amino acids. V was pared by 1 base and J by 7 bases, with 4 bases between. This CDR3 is CASSLEGGELFF. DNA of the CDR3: TGTGCCAGCAGCTTAGAGGGCGGGGAGCTGTTTTTT.

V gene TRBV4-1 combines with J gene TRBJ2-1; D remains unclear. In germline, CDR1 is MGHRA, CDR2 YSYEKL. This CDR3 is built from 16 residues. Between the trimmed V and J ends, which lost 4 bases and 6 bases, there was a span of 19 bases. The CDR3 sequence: CASSLAYQTLGNEQFF. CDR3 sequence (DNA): TGCGCCAGCAGCCTAGCTTACCAGACGCTAGGCAATGAGCAGTTCTTC.

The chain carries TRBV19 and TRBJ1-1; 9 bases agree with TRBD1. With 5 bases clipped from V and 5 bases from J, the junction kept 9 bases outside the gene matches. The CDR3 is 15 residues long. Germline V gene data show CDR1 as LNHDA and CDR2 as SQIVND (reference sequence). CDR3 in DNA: TGTGCCAGTAGTTTATCCGGGACAGGGTTAACTGAAGCTTTCTTT. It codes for CASSLSGTGLTEAFF.

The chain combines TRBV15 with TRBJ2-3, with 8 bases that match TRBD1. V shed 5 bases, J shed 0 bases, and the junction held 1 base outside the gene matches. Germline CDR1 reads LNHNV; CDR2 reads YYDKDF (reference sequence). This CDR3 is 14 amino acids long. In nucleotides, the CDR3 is TGTGCCACCAGCCGGACAGGGAGCACAGATACGCAGTATTTT. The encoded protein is CATSRTGSTDTQYF.

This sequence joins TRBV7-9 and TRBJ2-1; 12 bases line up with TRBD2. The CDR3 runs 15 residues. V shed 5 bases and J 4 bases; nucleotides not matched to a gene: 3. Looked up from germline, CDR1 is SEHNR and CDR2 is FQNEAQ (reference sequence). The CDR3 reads CASSTTSGRYNEQFF. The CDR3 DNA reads TGTGCCAGCAGCACGACTAGCGGGAGATACAATGAGCAGTTCTTC. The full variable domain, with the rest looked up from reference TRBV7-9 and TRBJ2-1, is DTGVSQNPRHKITKRGQNVTFRCDPISEHNRLYWYRQTLGQGPEFLTYFQNEAQLEKSRLLSDRFSAERPKGSFSTLEIQRTEQGDSAMYLCASSTTSGRYNEQFFGPGTRLTVL.

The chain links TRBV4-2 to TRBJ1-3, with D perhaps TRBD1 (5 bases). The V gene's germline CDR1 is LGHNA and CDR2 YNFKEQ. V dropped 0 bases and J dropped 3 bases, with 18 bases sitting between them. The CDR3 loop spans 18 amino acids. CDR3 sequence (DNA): TGTGCCAGCAGCCAAGAGTTCGGGGCGTCTCTTGGTGGAAACACCATATATTTT. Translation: CASSQEFGASLGGNTIYF.

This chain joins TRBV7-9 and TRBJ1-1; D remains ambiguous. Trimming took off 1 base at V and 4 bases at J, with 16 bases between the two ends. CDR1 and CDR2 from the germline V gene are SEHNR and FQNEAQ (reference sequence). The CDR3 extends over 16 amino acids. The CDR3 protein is CASSLVGMGRLTEAFF. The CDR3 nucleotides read TGTGCCAGCAGCTTAGTGGGGATGGGGAGGCTCACTGAAGCTTTCTTT.

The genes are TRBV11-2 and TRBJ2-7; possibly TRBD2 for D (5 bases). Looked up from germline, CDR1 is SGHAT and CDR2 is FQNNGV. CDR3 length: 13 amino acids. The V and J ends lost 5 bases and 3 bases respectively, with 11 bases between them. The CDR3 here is CASSVTRGYEQYF. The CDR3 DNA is TGTGCCAGCAGCGTTACACGGGGCTACGAGCAGTACTTC.

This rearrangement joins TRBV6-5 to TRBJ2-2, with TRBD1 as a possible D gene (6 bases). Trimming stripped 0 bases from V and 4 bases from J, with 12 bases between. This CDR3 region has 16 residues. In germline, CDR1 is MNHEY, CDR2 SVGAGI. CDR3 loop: CASSYSPRGGTGELFF. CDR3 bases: TGTGCCAGCAGTTACTCGCCCAGGGGTGGCACCGGGGAGCTGTTTTTT.

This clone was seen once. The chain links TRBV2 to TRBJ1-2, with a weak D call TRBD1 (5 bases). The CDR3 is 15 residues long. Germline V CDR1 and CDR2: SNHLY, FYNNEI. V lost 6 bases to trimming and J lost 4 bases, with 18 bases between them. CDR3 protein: CASRTEGMRGYGYTF. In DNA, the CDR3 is TGTGCCAGCAGGACTGAAGGAATGAGGGGCTATGGCTACACCTTC.

CDR3 nucleotides: TGTGCCAGCAGCCGCTTCGTGGCAGGCCAAGAGACCCAGTACTTC. Translating it yields CASSRFVAGQETQYF. The rearrangement uses TRBV6-5 and TRBJ2-5; D ambiguous. The V and J ends lost 6 bases and 1 base respectively, with 15 bases between them. This CDR3 has 15 residues. Germline CDR1 and CDR2: MNHEY and SVGAGI.

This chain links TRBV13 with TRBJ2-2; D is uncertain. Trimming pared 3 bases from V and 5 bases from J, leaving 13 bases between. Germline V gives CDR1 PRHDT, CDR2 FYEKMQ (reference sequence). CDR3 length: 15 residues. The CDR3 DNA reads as TGTGCCAGCAGCTTTGTGGGTAGTAGGACCGGGGAGCTGTTTTTT. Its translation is CASSFVGSRTGELFF. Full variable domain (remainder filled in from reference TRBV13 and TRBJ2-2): AAGVIQSPRHLIKEKRETATLKCYPIPRHDTVYWYQQGPGQDPQFLISFYEKMQSDKGSIPDRFSAQQFSDYHSELNMSSLELGDSALYFCASSFVGSRTGELFFGEGSRLTVL.

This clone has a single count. CDR3 loop: CASSVTSGSYNEQFF. The CDR3 DNA reads as TGTGCCAGCAGCGTAACTAGCGGGAGTTACAATGAGCAGTTCTTC. The chain employs TRBV5-6 and TRBJ2-1; 11 nucleotides line up with TRBD2. CDR3 length equals 15 residues. After removal of 4 bases from V and 4 bases from J, the junction contained 4 bases not matched to a gene. Germline lookup yields CDR1 SGHDT and CDR2 YYEEEE.